Included here is one T cell receptor (beta chain) sequence, with context. These data belong to a study of blood T cell repertoires in COVID-19. Sequenced by immunoSEQ multiplex PCR; TCRdb stores in-frame clones only, minus some. The sample includes roughly 150,000 clones, over 75% of them seen just once. V dropped 3 bases and J dropped 7 bases, with 15 bases sitting between them. This CDR3 comprises 14 residues. Germline CDR1 DFQATT, CDR2 SNEGSKA (reference sequence). The J gene is TRBJ1-4, the V gene TRBV20-1; perhaps TRBD1 as D (5 bases). Sequencing used peripheral blood. The sequence was obtained from an elderly man with COVID-19, enrolled during active disease. This CDR3 is CSASGLQGGEKLFF. The CDR3 DNA sequence: TGCAGTGCTAGTGGGTTGCAGGGCGGTGAAAAACTGTTTTTT.